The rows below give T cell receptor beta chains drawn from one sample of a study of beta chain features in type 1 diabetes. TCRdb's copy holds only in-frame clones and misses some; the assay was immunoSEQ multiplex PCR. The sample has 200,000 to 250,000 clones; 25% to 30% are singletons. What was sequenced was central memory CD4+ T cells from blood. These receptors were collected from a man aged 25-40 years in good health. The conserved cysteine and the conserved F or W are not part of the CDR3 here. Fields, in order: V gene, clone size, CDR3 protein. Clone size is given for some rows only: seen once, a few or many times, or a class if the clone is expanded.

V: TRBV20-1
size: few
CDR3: SAAAGREQF

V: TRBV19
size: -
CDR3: ASSPSGQGGETQY

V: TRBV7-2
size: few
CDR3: ASSTWTGGETQY

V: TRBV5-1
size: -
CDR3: ASRVAGGNNEQF

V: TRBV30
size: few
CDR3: AWKVRDRGNTEAF

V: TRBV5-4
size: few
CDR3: ASSVGLAGASTDTQY

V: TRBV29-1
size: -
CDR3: SVPRQGTDTQY

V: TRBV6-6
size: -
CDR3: ASRKGQQQPQH

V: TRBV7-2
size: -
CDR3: ASSSSGAGFIEQY

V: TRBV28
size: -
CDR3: ASQSGGRTEAF

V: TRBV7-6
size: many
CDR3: ASSPVQGRGARNEQF

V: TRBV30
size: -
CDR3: AWSVHVYGYT

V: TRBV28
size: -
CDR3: ASSFDRGAEAF

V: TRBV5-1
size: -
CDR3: ASSTTGTGGMDTQY

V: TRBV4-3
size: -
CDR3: ASSQENRANTEAF

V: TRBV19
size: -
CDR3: ASTLRAAGGPYNEQF

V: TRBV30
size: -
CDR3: AWSERADTQY

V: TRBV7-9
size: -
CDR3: ASSLEGGQNYEQY

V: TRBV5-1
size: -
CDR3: ASSFPNSPLH

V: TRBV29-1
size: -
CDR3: SVARGSTDTQY

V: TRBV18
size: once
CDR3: ASSPEENSPLH

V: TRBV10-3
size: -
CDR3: AIKGTGVLSEAF

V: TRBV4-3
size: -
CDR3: ASSQDPAGGIYEQY

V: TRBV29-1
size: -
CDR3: SVETRGEADTQY

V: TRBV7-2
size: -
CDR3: ASSSWTEHGDEQF

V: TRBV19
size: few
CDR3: ASSIPGQGTDTQY

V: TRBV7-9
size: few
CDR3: ASSLVGVSSTDTQY